The 18 T cell receptor beta chains below were found in one sample sequenced in a study of OX40 agonist ivuxolimab in advanced cancers. The method was immunoSEQ multiplex PCR; TCRdb's version includes in-frame clones alone and lacks a portion of them. The sample shows 55,000 to 75,000 clones, approximately 80% of them seen only once. Here the sequenced sample was CD4+ or CD8+ T cells sorted from blood, taken in a trial of the OX40 agonist ivuxolimab. The receptors originated from an adult with an advanced solid tumor such as melanoma, head and neck, liver or kidney cancer.

The chain recombines TRBV6-5 with TRBJ1-1; no clear D gene. The germline V and J ends were trimmed by 1 base and 1 base, with 4 bases remaining between them. Looked up from germline, CDR1 is MNHEY and CDR2 is SVGAGI. The CDR3 is 13 residues long. The DNA for the CDR3 is TGTGCCAGCAGTTACTGGCAGAACACTGAAGCTTTCTTT. The encoded protein is CASSYWQNTEAFF.

With regard to this clone: Other DNA variants within this sample encode the same CDR3. J is TRBJ1-1 and V is TRBV7-9, with D unresolved. V gave up 3 bases and J gave up 4 bases, with 18 bases separating them. Germline assignment: CDR1 SEHNR and CDR2 FQNEAQ (reference sequence). The CDR3 covers 16 residues. In DNA, the CDR3 is TGTGCCAGCAGCTTGGCGCTGGGCCGGACGGTCACTGAAGCTTTCTTT. Translation: CASSLALGRTVTEAFF. Complete variable domain (other parts from reference TRBV7-9 and TRBJ1-1): DTGVSQNPRHKITKRGQNVTFRCDPISEHNRLYWYRQTLGQGPEFLTYFQNEAQLEKSRLLSDRFSAERPKGSFSTLEIQRTEQGDSAMYLCASSLALGRTVTEAFFGQGTRLTVV.

V usage is TRBV30 and J usage is TRBJ1-4; D ambiguous. Germline lookup yields CDR1 GTSNPN and CDR2 SVGIG (reference sequence). The CDR3 loop spans 13 amino acids. Trimming took off 5 bases at V and 5 bases at J, with 12 bases between the two ends. This chain's CDR3 is CAWSGRTNEKLFF. In nucleotides, the CDR3 is TGTGCCTGGTCTGGGAGGACGAATGAAAAACTGTTTTTT.

This clone was seen more than once but under ten times. This sequence joins TRBV2 and TRBJ2-5; TRBD1 is a possible D gene (5 bases). Trimming pared 3 bases from V and 4 bases from J, leaving 15 bases between. The CDR3 runs to 15 residues. Germline assignment: CDR1 SNHLY and CDR2 FYNNEI. CDR3 nucleotide sequence: TGTGCCAGCAGTGAGCTTAGGGGCAGGGCAGAGACCCAGTACTTC. Translation gives CASSELRGRAETQYF.

This chain connects TRBV5-1 to TRBJ1-2; unclear D gene. V was pared by 0 bases and J by 0 bases, with 6 bases between. Germline V CDR1 and CDR2: SGHRS, YFSETQ. The CDR3 length is 14 residues. CDR3 in DNA: TGCGCCAGCAGCTTGGGGCAGGCTAACTATGGCTACACCTTC. Its translation: CASSLGQANYGYTF.

The gene calls are TRBV4-1 and TRBJ2-5, with 8 positions matching TRBD2. The CDR3 loop spans 19 amino acids. The V gene end was trimmed by 2 bases and the J gene end by 4 bases; junction bases not matched to a gene: 18. Germline V gives CDR1 MGHRA, CDR2 YSYEKL. The CDR3 here is CASSQPGVAGPRGGETQYF. CDR3 nucleotide sequence: TGCGCCAGCAGCCAACCTGGAGTAGCGGGGCCCCGGGGAGGAGAGACCCAGTACTTC.

Concerning this clone itself: The sample holds other DNA sequences that translate to the same CDR3. The V call is TRBV4-2, the J call TRBJ2-7, with 7 positions matching TRBD1. The CDR3 covers 20 residues. The ends lost 3 bases at V and 2 bases at J; junction bases unmatched: 22. Germline CDR1 LGHNA, CDR2 YNFKEQ. In DNA form, the CDR3 reads TGTGCCAGCAGCCAGGATCGCAATCCGTACCAGGGACAGCCAGCCTACGAGCAGTACTTC. Translated: CASSQDRNPYQGQPAYEQYF.

The genes are TRBV2 and TRBJ2-1; 9 bases agree with TRBD2. Germline V gene lookup returns CDR1 SNHLY and CDR2 FYNNEI. J gave up 7 bases and V 7 bases, and 8 bases lay outside the gene matches. This CDR3 has 14 residues. The CDR3 protein is CASTSRLAENEQFF. CDR3 nucleotide sequence: TGTGCCAGCACCTCGAGACTAGCGGAGAATGAGCAGTTCTTC.

This chain uses TRBV2 with TRBJ2-3, with 11 bases that match TRBD2. In germline, CDR1 is SNHLY, CDR2 FYNNEI. This CDR3 region has 14 residues. The junction had 6 bases not matched to a gene; V was cut back by 7 bases and J by 6 bases. Here the CDR3 DNA reads TGTGCCAGCACCGACGGACTAGCGGGTGATACGCAGTATTTT. It specifies CASTDGLAGDTQYF. Full variable domain (rest looked up from reference TRBV2 and TRBJ2-3): EPEVTQTPSHQVTQMGQEVILRCVPISNHLYFYWYRQILGQKVEFLVSFYNNEISEKSEIFDDQFSVERPDGSNFTLKIRSTKLEDSAMYFCASTDGLAGDTQYFGPGTRLTVL.

This clone has a handful of counts. V and J are TRBV4-3 and TRBJ1-5; D is possibly TRBD1 (6 bases). V lost 1 base and J lost 2, with 9 bases in between. Germline V gene lookup returns CDR1 LGHNA and CDR2 YSLEER. This CDR3 region has 15 residues. The CDR3 DNA reads TGCGCCAGCAGCCAAGGGGCAGGGGGCAATCAGCCCCAGCATTTT. It yields the protein CASSQGAGGNQPQHF.

This chain uses TRBV9 with TRBJ1-5, with 8 bases identical to TRBD1. V shed 2 bases, J shed 3 bases, and the junction held 4 bases outside the gene matches. Germline V gives CDR1 SGDLS, CDR2 YYNGEE. This CDR3 has 15 residues. The CDR3 region is CASSVGTGTNQPQHF. The CDR3 coding sequence is TGTGCCAGCAGCGTCGGGACAGGTACCAATCAGCCCCAGCATTTT.

CDR3 amino acids: CASSWGNSGRLGDTQYF. For the CDR3, the DNA is TGCGCCAGCAGCTGGGGGAATAGCGGGAGGCTCGGAGATACGCAGTATTTT. The chain recombines TRBV5-1 with TRBJ2-3; 10 positions agree with TRBD2. The CDR3 spans 17 residues. Trimming cost V 3 bases and J 5 bases; bases outside gene matches: 12. The germline V gene encodes CDR1 SGHRS and CDR2 YFSETQ. Drawing the rest from reference TRBV5-1 and TRBJ2-3, the complete variable domain is KAGVTQTPRYLIKTRGQQVTLSCSPISGHRSVSWYQQTPGQGLQFLFEYFSETQRNKGNFPGRFSGRQFSNSRSEMNVSTLELGDSALYLCASSWGNSGRLGDTQYFGPGTRLTVL.

The V and J genes are TRBV10-2 and TRBJ1-5; 9 nucleotides agree with TRBD1. The CDR3 is 14 residues long. Trimming at V came to 9 bases and at J to 6 bases, leaving 9 bases not matched to a gene. The germline V gene has CDR1 WSHSY and CDR2 SAAADI. The CDR3 here is CAREDRGLGQPQHF. CDR3 sequence (DNA): TGCGCCAGGGAAGACAGGGGGTTGGGTCAGCCCCAGCATTTT.

A few counts support this clone. The V gene is TRBV27, the J gene TRBJ2-1; 10 bases map to TRBD2. V was clipped by 6 bases and J by 4 bases; unmatched bases: 9. This CDR3 spans 16 amino acids. The germline CDR1 and CDR2 sequences are MNHEY and SMNVEV (reference sequence). CDR3 residues: CASRIPGLAIYNEQFF. The DNA of the CDR3 is TGTGCCAGCAGAATACCGGGACTAGCGATTTACAATGAGCAGTTCTTC.

The chain combines TRBV6-1 with TRBJ1-2; TRBD1 might be the D (6 bases). This CDR3 comprises 11 residues. The V end lost 8 bases, the J end lost 8 bases, and 12 bases lay between the germline ends. Germline CDR1 MNHNS, CDR2 SASEGT. This CDR3 is CASGDIRGYTF. Here the CDR3 DNA reads TGTGCCAGCGGGGACATCCGGGGCTACACCTTC.

This CDR3 is CASSPRHLNTEAFF. Written as DNA, the CDR3 is TGTGCCAGCTCACCAAGACACTTGAACACTGAAGCTTTCTTT. This sequence joins TRBV18 and TRBJ1-1; no definite D call. This CDR3 is 14 amino acids long. Germline values: CDR1 KGHSH, CDR2 LQKENI. V dropped 2 bases and J dropped 0 bases, with 7 bases sitting between them.

V is TRBV2 and J is TRBJ1-3; D is undetermined. Trimming shortened V by 2 bases and J by 4 bases, and 9 bases separated the two germline ends. The germline CDR1 and CDR2 sequences are SNHLY and FYNNEI. The CDR3 is made up of 14 amino acids. This CDR3 is CASSEPRSGNTIYF. The CDR3 DNA sequence: TGTGCCAGCAGTGAACCTCGATCAGGAAACACCATATATTTT.

This chain uses TRBV29-1 with TRBJ2-2; possibly TRBD1 for D (7 bases). Looked up from germline, CDR1 is SQVTM and CDR2 is ANQGSEA. Trimming took off 4 bases at V and 1 base at J, with 16 bases between the two ends. This CDR3 comprises 16 residues. This CDR3 is CSVAGRQGGNTGELFF. In nucleotides, the CDR3 is TGCAGCGTTGCGGGTAGACAGGGAGGGAACACCGGGGAGCTGTTTTTT.